This T cell receptor beta chain was observed in a study of multiple sclerosis patients with progressive multifocal leukoencephalopathy. In germline, CDR1 is MDHEN, CDR2 SYDVKM. Losses at the gene ends were 6 bases for V and 4 bases for J; bases not matched to a gene: 10. The CDR3 is 16 amino acids. The sample's time point: time of PML onset. The survey-level immunoSEQ assay was used. Libraries were prepared by immunoSEQ multiplex PCR; TCRdb keeps only in-frame clonotypes and omits some of them. The sample includes tens of thousands of clones, more than 75% of them seen just once. This rearrangement joins TRBV28 to TRBJ2-2; TRBD1 matches at 8 bases. This sample comprised PBMCs, obtained from a patient treated with natalizumab. The TCR originated in a human donor with progressive multifocal leukoencephalopathy. The CDR3 loop is CASSLRTGRGTGELFF. For the CDR3, the DNA is TGTGCCAGCAGCCTGCGGACAGGGCGTGGCACCGGGGAGCTGTTTTTT.